This T cell receptor (beta chain) was captured by sequencing in a study of post-analysis software for immune sequencing data. Whole-study context: The cohort encompassed relapsing-remitting, secondary progressive and progressive-relapsing multiple sclerosis disease courses. Study-wide points: Controls showed significantly higher normalized Chao1 diversity than did multiple sclerosis patients. The study found TRBV5-6, TRBV5-1 and TRBV20-1 among five or six TRBV segments more frequent in patients than controls.

Researchers reported that TCR beta cDNA libraries carried unique molecular identifiers. TCRdb reanalysed the PCR reads using MiXCR and keeps one entry per CDR3 protein. This sample has about 680,000 distinct CDR3 sequences, with 55% to 70% found just once. Turning to this clonotype: The antigen is undetermined.

Germline V gene sequence: CDR1 KGHSH, CDR2 LQKENI. This CDR3 has 20 amino acids. Trimming cost V 1 base and J 0 bases, with 23 bases left between them. The rearrangement joins TRBV18 to TRBJ2-3, with a tentative D call TRBD1 (5 bases). The sequencing sample was made of blood. This clonotype originated in a girl aged 2-10 years with multiple sclerosis. DNA of the CDR3: TGTGCCAGCTCACCACTATTGACAGCCCCCCAAAAATCTAGCACAGATACGCAGTATTTT. Protein sequence: CASSPLLTAPQKSSTDTQYF.